This TCR beta chain was sequenced in a study of OX40 agonist ivuxolimab in advanced cancers. In the study overall: The group had a mean age of around 60 years, ranged from 23 to 79, and was 80% to 90% male. Past anti-PD-1, anti-PD-L1 or anti-CTLA-4 therapy was accepted, and 30% to 45% had received some.

CDR1 and CDR2 from the germline V gene are SEHNR and FQNEAQ (reference sequence). This CDR3 region has 14 residues. Trimming took off 5 bases at V and 0 bases at J, with 7 bases between the two ends. Notes on the study in general: Nonresponders, in some cases, also had low normalized T-cell clonal expansion.

Note on this clone: Its target is not known.

Repertoires were generated with immunoSEQ multiplex PCR, while TCRdb's copy carries only in-frame clones and drops some. The table includes 30,000 or so clones, 65% to 80% detected once. The TCR originated in an adult with an advanced solid tumor such as melanoma, head and neck, liver or kidney cancer. This specimen was CD4+ or CD8+ T cells sorted from blood, taken in a trial of the OX40 agonist ivuxolimab. This chain uses TRBV7-9 with TRBJ1-4, with unresolved D. DNA for the CDR3: TGTGCCAGCAGCATGCATACAACTAATGAAAAACTGTTTTTT. It yields the protein CASSMHTTNEKLFF.